This TCR beta chain is from a study of blood T cells in healthy people across ages. General observations from the study: Using unsorted PBMCs precluded a conclusive naive versus antigen-experienced comparison. With age, beta diversity per million T cells declined roughly linearly, significantly by 40.

Germline V gene data show CDR1 as DFQATT and CDR2 as SNEGSKA (reference sequence). There are 15 residues in the CDR3. For this clonotype: The antigen remains undetermined. Mismatch with germline at one junction end may stem from a read error.

A sample-barcoded 5' primer and a J-beta primer mix were used in a second PCR of roughly 6 to 11 cycles. The study obtained at least 3 million CDR3-containing paired-end reads from every sample. TCRdb called the 5' RACE reads again in MiXCR, with one record for every CDR3 protein. The repertoire includes 700,000 to 1,000,000 distinct CDR3 sequences, more than 40% of them detected once, and roughly 18% sits in the top ten. This chain joins TRBV20-1 and TRBJ2-5, with a weak D call TRBD2 (6 bases). The clonotype comes from a man in his 60s in good health. Sequencing was performed on blood. The CDR3 region is CSTSRPGTGKETQYF. DNA for the CDR3: TGCAGTACTAGTCGTCCCGGGACTGGGAAAGAGACCCAGTACTTC.